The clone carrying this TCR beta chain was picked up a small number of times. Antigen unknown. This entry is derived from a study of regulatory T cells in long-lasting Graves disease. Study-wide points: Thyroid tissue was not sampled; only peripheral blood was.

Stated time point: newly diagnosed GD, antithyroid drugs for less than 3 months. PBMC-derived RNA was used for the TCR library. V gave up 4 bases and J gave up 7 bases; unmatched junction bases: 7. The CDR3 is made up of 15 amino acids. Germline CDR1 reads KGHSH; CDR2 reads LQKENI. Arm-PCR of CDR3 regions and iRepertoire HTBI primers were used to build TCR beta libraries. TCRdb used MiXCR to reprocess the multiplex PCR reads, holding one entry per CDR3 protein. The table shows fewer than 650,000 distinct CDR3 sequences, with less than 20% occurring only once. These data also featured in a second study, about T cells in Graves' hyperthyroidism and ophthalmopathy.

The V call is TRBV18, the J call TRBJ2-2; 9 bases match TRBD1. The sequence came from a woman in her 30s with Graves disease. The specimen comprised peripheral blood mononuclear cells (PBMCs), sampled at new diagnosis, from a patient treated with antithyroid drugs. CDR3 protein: CASSRGTGLLGELFF. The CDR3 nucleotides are TGTGCCAGCTCACGCGGGACAGGGCTACTCGGGGAGCTGTTTTTT.